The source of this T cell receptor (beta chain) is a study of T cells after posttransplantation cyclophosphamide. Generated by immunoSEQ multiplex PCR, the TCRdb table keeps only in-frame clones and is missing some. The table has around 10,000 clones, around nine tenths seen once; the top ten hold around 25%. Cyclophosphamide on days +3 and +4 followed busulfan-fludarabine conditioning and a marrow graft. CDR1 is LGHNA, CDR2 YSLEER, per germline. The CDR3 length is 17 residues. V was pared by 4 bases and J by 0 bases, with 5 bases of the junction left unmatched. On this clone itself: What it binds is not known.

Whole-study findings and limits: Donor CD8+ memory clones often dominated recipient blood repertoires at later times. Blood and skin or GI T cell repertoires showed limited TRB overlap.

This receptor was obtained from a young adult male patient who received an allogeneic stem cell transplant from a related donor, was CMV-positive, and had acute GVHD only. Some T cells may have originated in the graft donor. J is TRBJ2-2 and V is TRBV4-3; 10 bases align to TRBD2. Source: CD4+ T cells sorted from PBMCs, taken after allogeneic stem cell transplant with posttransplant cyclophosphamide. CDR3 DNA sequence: TGCGCCAGCAGCCGCCGACTAGCGGGCACGAACACCGGGGAGCTGTTTTTT. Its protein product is CASSRRLAGTNTGELFF.